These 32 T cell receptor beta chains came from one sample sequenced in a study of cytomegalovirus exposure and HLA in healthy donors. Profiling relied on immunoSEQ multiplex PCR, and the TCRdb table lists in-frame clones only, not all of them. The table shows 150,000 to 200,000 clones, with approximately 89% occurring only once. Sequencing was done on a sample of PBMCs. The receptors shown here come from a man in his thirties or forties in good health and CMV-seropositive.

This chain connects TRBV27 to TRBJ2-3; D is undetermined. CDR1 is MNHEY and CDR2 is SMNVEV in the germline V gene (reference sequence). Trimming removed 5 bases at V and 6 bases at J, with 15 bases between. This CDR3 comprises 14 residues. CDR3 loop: CASSLLTFSDTQYF. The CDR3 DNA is TGTGCCAGCAGTCTCCTAACATTCTCGGATACGCAGTATTTT.

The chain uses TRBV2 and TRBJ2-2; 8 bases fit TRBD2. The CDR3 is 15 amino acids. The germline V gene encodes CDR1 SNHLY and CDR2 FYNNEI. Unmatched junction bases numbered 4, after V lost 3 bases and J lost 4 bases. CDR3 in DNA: TGTGCCAGCAGTGATCCGGGGGGGACCACCGGGGAGCTGTTTTTT. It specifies CASSDPGGTTGELFF.

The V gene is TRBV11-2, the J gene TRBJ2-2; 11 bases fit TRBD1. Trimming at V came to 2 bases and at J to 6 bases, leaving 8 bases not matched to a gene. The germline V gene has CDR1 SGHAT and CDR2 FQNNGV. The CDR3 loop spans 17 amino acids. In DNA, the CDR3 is TGTGCCAGCAGCTTAAGTCGGGGACAGGGGGTGTCCGGGGAGCTGTTTTTT. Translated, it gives CASSLSRGQGVSGELFF.

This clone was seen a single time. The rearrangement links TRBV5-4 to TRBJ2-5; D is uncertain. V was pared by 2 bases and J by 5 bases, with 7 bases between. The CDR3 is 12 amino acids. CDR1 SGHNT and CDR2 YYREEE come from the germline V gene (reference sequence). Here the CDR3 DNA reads TGTGCCAGCAGCTTTGTAGGGGAGACCCAGTACTTC. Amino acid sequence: CASSFVGETQYF.

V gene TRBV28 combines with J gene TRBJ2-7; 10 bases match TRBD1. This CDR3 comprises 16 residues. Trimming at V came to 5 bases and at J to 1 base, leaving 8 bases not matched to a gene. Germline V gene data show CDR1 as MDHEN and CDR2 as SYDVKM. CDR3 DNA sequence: TGTGCCAGCAGTAAAAACCTGGGACAGGGGTCCTACGAGCAGTACTTC. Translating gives CASSKNLGQGSYEQYF.

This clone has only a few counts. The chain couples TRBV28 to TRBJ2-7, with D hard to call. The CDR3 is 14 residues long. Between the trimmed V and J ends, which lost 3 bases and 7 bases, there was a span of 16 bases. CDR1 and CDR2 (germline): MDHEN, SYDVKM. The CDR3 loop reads CASSFDPHTGEQYF. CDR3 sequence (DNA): TGTGCCAGCAGTTTCGACCCGCACACCGGGGAGCAGTACTTC.

The CDR3 DNA reads TGCGCCACTCAAGGAGGGAGGCACGGACAGCCCCAGCATTTT. It encodes CATQGGRHGQPQHF. The chain links TRBV10-2 to TRBJ1-5, with D unresolved. The CDR3 is made up of 14 amino acids. V lost 10 bases and J lost 7, with 20 bases in between. Germline CDR1 WSHSY, CDR2 SAAADI.

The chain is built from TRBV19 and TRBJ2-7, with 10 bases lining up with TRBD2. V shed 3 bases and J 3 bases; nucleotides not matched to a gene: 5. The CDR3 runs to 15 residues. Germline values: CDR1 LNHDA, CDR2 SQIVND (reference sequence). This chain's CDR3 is CASSMGLAIVYEQYF. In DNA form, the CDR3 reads TGTGCCAGTAGTATGGGACTAGCGATTGTCTACGAGCAGTACTTC.

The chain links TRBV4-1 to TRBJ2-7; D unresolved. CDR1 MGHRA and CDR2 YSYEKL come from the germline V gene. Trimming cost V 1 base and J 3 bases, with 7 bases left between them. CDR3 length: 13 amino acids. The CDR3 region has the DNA TGCGCCAGCAGCCAAGCTACCCACTACGAGCAGTACTTC. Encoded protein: CASSQATHYEQYF.

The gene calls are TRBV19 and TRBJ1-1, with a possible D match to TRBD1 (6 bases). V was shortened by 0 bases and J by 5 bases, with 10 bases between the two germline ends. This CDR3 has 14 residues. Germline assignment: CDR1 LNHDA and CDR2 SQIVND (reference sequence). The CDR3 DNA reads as TGTGCCAGTAGTATAGACAGGGGAAGGACTGAAGCTTTCTTT. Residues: CASSIDRGRTEAFF.

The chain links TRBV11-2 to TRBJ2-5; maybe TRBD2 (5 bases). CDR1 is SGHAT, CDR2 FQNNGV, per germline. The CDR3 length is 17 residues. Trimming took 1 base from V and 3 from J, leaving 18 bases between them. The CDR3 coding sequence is TGTGCCAGCAGCTTAGGGATGGCGGGTAAACTAAAAGAGACCCAGTACTTC. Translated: CASSLGMAGKLKETQYF.

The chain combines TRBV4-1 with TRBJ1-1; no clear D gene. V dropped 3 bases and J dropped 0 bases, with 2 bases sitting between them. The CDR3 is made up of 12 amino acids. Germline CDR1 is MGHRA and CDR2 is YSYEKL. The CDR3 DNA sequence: TGCGCCAGCAGCCAGATGAACACTGAAGCTTTCTTT. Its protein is CASSQMNTEAFF.

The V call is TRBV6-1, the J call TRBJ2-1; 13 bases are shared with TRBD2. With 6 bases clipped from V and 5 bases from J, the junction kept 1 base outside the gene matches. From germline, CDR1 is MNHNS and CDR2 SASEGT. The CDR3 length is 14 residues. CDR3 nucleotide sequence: TGTGCCAGCAGGACTAGCGGGGGGAACAATGAGCAGTTCTTC. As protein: CASRTSGGNNEQFF.

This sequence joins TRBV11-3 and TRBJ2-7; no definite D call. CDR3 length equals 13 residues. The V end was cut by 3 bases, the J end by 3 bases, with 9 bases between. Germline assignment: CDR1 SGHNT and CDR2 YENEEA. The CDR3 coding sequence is TGTGCCAGCAGCTTCGACACCCACTACGAGCAGTACTTC. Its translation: CASSFDTHYEQYF.

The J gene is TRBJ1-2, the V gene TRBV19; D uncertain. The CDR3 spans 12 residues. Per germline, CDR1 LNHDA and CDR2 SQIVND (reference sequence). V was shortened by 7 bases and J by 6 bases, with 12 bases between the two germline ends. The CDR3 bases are TGTGCCAGTAAAGGAACCACGGATGGCTACACCTTC. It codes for CASKGTTDGYTF. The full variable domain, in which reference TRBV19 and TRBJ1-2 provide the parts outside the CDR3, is DGGITQSPKYLFRKEGQNVTLSCEQNLNHDAMYWYRQDPGQGLRLIYYSQIVNDFQKGDIAEGYSVSREKKESFPLTVTSAQKNPTAFYLCASKGTTDGYTFGSGTRLTVV.

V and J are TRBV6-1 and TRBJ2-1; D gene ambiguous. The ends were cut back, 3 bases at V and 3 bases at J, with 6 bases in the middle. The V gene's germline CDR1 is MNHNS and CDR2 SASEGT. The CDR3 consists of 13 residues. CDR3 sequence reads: CASSEDLYNEQFF. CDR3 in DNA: TGTGCCAGCAGTGAGGACCTCTACAATGAGCAGTTCTTC.

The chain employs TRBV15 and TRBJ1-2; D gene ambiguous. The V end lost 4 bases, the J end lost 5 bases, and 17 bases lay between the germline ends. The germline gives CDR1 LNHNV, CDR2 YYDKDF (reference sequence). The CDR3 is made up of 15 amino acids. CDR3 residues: CATSTLNGMRYGYTF. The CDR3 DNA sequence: TGTGCCACCAGCACCCTGAACGGGATGAGATATGGCTACACCTTC.

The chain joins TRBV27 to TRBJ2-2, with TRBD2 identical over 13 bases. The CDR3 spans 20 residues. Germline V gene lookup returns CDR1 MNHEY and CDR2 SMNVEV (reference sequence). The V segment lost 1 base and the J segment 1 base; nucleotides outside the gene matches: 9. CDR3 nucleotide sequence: TGTGCCAGCAGTTTATTTGGACTAGCGGGAGTCGAGGTGAACACCGGGGAGCTGTTTTTT. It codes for CASSLFGLAGVEVNTGELFF.

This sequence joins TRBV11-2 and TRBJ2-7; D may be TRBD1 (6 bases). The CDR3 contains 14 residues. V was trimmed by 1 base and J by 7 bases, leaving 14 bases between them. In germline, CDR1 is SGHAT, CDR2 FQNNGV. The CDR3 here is CASSLVGTRGEQYF. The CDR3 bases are TGTGCCAGCAGCTTAGTTGGGACGAGGGGGGAGCAGTACTTC.

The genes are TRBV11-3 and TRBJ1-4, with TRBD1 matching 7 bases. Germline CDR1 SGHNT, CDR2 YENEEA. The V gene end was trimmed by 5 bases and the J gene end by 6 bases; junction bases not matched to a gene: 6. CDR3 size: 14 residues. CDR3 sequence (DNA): TGTGCCAGCAGCGTACAGGGGAAGGATGAAAAACTGTTTTTT. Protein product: CASSVQGKDEKLFF.

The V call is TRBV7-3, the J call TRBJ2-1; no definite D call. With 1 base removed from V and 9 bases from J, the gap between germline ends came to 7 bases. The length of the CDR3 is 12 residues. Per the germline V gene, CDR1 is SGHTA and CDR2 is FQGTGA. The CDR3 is CASSLNGREQFF. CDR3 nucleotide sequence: TGTGCCAGCAGCTTAAATGGGCGTGAGCAGTTCTTC.

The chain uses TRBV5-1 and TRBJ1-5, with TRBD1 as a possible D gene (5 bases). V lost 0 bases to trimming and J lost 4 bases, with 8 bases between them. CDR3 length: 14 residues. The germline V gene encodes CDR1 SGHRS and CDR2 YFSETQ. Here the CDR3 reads CASSLGDVNQPQHF. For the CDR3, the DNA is TGCGCCAGCAGCTTGGGGGACGTTAATCAGCCCCAGCATTTT.

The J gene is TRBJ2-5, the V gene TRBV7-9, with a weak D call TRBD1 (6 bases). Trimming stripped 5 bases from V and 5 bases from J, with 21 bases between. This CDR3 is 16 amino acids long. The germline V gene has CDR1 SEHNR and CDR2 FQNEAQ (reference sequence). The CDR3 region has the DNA TGTGCCAGCAGCGACCGGGACACCTATAATGGGGAGACCCAGTACTTC. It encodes CASSDRDTYNGETQYF.

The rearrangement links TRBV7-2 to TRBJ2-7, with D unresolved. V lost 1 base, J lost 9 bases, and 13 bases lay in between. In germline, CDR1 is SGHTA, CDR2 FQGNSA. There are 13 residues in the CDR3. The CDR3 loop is CASSLVAVNGQYF. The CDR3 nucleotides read TGTGCCAGCAGCTTAGTAGCCGTGAATGGGCAGTACTTC.

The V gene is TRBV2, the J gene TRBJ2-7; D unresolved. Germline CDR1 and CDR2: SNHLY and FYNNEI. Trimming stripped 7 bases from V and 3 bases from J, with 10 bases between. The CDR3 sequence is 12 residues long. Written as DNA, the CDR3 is TGTGCCAGCACTAACAACTACTACGAGCAGTACTTC. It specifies CASTNNYYEQYF.

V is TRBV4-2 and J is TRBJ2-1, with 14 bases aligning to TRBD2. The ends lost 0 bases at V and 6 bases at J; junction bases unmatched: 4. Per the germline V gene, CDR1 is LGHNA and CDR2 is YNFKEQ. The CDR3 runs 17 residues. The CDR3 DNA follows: TGTGCCAGCAGCCAAGAGACTAGCGGGAGGGCAGTCAATGAGCAGTTCTTC. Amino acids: CASSQETSGRAVNEQFF.

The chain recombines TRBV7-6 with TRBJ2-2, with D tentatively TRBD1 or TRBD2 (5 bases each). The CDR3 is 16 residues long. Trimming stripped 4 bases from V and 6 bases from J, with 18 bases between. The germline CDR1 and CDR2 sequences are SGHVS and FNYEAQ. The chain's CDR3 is CASSSAGTSGAGELFF. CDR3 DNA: TGTGCCAGCAGCTCAGCCGGGACCTCCGGGGCCGGGGAGCTGTTTTTT.

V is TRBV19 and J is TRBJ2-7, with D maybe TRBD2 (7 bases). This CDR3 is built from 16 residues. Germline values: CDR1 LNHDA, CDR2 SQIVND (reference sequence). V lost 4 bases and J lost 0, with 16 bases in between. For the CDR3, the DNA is TGTGCCAGTAGTAGCCAATCCGGGGGGCGCTCCTACGAGCAGTACTTC. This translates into CASSSQSGGRSYEQYF.

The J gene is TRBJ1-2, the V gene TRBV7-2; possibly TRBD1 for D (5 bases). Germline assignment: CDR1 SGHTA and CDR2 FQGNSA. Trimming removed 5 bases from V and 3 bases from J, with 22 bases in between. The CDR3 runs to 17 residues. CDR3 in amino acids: CASSAGGPALEDYGYTF. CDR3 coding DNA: TGTGCCAGCAGCGCCGGGGGACCGGCCTTAGAGGACTATGGCTACACCTTC.

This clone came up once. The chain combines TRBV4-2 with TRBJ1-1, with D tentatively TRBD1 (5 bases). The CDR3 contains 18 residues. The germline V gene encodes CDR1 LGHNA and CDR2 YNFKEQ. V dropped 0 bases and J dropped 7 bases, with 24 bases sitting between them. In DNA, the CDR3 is TGTGCCAGCAGCCAAGAGGGGGTGGGGGAGAGGTTGGAGATTGAAGCTTTCTTT. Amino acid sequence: CASSQEGVGERLEIEAFF.

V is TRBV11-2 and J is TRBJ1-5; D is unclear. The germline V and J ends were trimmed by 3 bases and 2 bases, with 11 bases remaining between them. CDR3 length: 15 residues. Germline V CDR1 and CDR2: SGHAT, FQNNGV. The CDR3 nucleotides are TGTGCCAGCAGCTTGGCGGGAGGAGGCAATCAGCCCCAGCATTTT. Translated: CASSLAGGGNQPQHF.

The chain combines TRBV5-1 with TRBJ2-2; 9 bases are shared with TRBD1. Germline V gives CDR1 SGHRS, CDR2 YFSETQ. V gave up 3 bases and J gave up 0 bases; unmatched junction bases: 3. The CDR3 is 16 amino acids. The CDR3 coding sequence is TGCGCCAGCAGCTGGGACAGGGTTCCGAACACCGGGGAGCTGTTTTTT. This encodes CASSWDRVPNTGELFF. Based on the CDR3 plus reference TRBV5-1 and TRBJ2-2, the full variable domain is KAGVTQTPRYLIKTRGQQVTLSCSPISGHRSVSWYQQTPGQGLQFLFEYFSETQRNKGNFPGRFSGRQFSNSRSEMNVSTLELGDSALYLCASSWDRVPNTGELFFGEGSRLTVL.